This entry lists 18 T cell receptor beta chains sequenced from one sample in a study of T-cell memory formation after mild COVID-19. TCRdb called the 5' RACE reads again in MiXCR, with one record for every CDR3 protein. The data contain 450,000 to 650,000 distinct CDR3 sequences, about 20% of them singletons. The sequencing input was PBMCs or a T cell subset sorted from them (not recorded which). The receptors were sampled from an adult woman who had mild COVID-19 (a few samples of this study predate the infection). Cell type and time point are not known.

This clonotype was found a few times. V gene TRBV18 combines with J gene TRBJ2-6, with unresolved D. The V gene lost 0 bases and the J gene lost 4 bases, with 13 bases spanning the gap. There are 17 residues in the CDR3. Germline CDR1 reads KGHSH; CDR2 reads LQKENI. CDR3 sequence reads: CASSPPMALGGANVLTF. CDR3 DNA: TGTGCCAGCTCACCACCGATGGCCCTAGGAGGGGCCAACGTCCTGACTTTC.

V is TRBV7-2 and J is TRBJ1-2; D is possibly TRBD1 (6 bases). V was cut by 6 bases and J by 0 bases, with 14 bases left in between. Germline CDR1 and CDR2: SGHTA and FQGNSA. There are 15 residues in the CDR3. CDR3 sequence (DNA): TGTGCCAGCAGACAGGACAGTAACTCTAACTATGGCTACACCTTC. Translating it yields CASRQDSNSNYGYTF. Supplemented by reference TRBV7-2 and TRBJ1-2, the full variable domain reads GAGVSQSPSNKVTEKGKDVELRCDPISGHTALYWYRQSLGQGLEFLIYFQGNSAPDKSGLPSDRFSAERTGGSVSTLTIQRTQQEDSAVYLCASRQDSNSNYGYTFGSGTRLTVV.

This clonotype was found a few times. The chain employs TRBV12-3 or TRBV12-4 and TRBJ2-1; 8 positions match TRBD2. V lost 2 bases and J lost 10; bases outside the gene matches: 13. This CDR3 comprises 16 residues. In DNA, the CDR3 is TGTGCCAGCAGTTTATCGGTGGGCAGGGTAGCGGGGGAGCAGTTCTTC. Translating it yields CASSLSVGRVAGEQFF.

This clonotype was counted between two and nine times. V is TRBV15 and J is TRBJ2-3; TRBD1 matches at 9 bases. V was pared by 9 bases and J by 2 bases, with 6 bases of the junction left unmatched. Germline CDR1 reads LNHNV; CDR2 reads YYDKDF (reference sequence). The CDR3 totals 14 residues. The CDR3 here is CATTTGGLTDTQYF. The CDR3 coding sequence is TGTGCCACTACGACAGGGGGGCTCACAGATACGCAGTATTTT.

This chain connects TRBV12-3 or TRBV12-4 to TRBJ2-7; no firm D call. Trimming removed 6 bases from V and 2 bases from J, with 20 bases in between. The CDR3 loop spans 16 amino acids. CDR3 nucleotides: TGTGCCAGCAGGCTAACTGGGTACTCTCTTACCTACGAGCAGTACTTC. Its translation: CASRLTGYSLTYEQYF.

The J gene is TRBJ1-2, the V gene TRBV12-3 or TRBV12-4; the D is unclear. The CDR3 spans 14 residues. V shed 8 bases and J shed 6 bases, with 19 bases lying between them. This CDR3 reads CASGYSAIGDGYTF. Here the CDR3 DNA reads TGTGCCAGCGGGTACTCGGCCATTGGGGATGGCTACACCTTC.

This clonotype has more than one count but fewer than ten. The V gene is TRBV7-9, the J gene TRBJ1-2; possible D gene TRBD1, 5 bases. Germline CDR1 SEHNR, CDR2 FQNEAQ (reference sequence). CDR3 length: 16 residues. The V and J ends lost 0 bases and 4 bases respectively, with 15 bases between them. The CDR3 region is CASSLARGGASYGYTF. DNA of the CDR3: TGTGCCAGCAGCTTAGCGCGGGGCGGAGCCTCCTATGGCTACACCTTC.

In its sample, this clonotype was seen a few times. V and J are TRBV20-1 and TRBJ2-6; TRBD1 matches at 9 bases. This CDR3 contains 19 residues. Trimming took 5 bases from V and 0 from J; bases not matched to a gene: 14. Germline V gives CDR1 DFQATT, CDR2 SNEGSKA (reference sequence). Here the CDR3 reads CSASILRTGANSGANVLTF. CDR3 sequence (DNA): TGCAGTGCTTCAATTTTACGGACAGGGGCCAACTCTGGGGCCAACGTCCTGACTTTC.

This chain connects TRBV27 to TRBJ2-3; 9 nucleotides line up with TRBD1. The CDR3 covers 16 residues. CDR1 and CDR2 (germline): MNHEY, SMNVEV (reference sequence). The ends lost 4 bases at V and 1 base at J; junction bases unmatched: 6. This CDR3 reads CASSSRRTGGTDTQYF. The CDR3 coding sequence is TGTGCCAGCAGTTCCCGGCGGACAGGGGGCACAGATACGCAGTATTTT.

This clonotype came up a few times. The chain employs TRBV5-1 and TRBJ1-1; D may be TRBD1 (6 bases). The CDR3 sequence is 13 residues long. Germline V gene sequence: CDR1 SGHRS, CDR2 YFSETQ. Trimming cost V 5 bases and J 0 bases, with 8 bases left between them. The CDR3 bases are TGCGCCAGCAGGGACAGATTGAACACTGAAGCTTTCTTT. Residues: CASRDRLNTEAFF.

The chain employs TRBV7-9 and TRBJ2-7; TRBD2 might be the D (6 bases). The CDR3 spans 12 residues. In germline, CDR1 is SEHNR, CDR2 FQNEAQ (reference sequence). The V and J ends lost 8 bases and 6 bases respectively, with 14 bases between them. CDR3 bases: TGTGCCAGCGGAGGGGTGGGGCGCGAGCAGTACTTC. This encodes CASGGVGREQYF.

V gene TRBV7-2 combines with J gene TRBJ2-3, with 13 bases identical to TRBD2. Germline V CDR1 and CDR2: SGHTA, FQGNSA. CDR3 length: 16 residues. V shed 5 bases and J 2 bases; nucleotides not matched to a gene: 4. The CDR3 bases are TGTGCCAGCAGCGGTACTAGCGGGAGGGCCACAGATACGCAGTATTTT. As protein: CASSGTSGRATDTQYF.

This clonotype was detected only a few times. J is TRBJ2-4 and V is TRBV5-4, with D perhaps TRBD2 (6 bases). Trimming removed 4 bases at V and 4 bases at J, with 9 bases between. Germline V CDR1 and CDR2: SGHNT, YYREEE (reference sequence). The CDR3 totals 13 residues. As DNA, the CDR3 is TGTGCCAGCAGCGTGGGGGGTAAAAACATTCAGTACTTC. Residues: CASSVGGKNIQYF.

V and J are TRBV30 and TRBJ2-7, with 7 positions matching TRBD2. This CDR3 is built from 12 residues. Germline V gives CDR1 GTSNPN, CDR2 SVGIG (reference sequence). With V trimmed by 3 bases and J by 6 bases, 5 bases remained unmatched. CDR3 amino acids: CAWRRLATEQYF. In nucleotides, the CDR3 is TGTGCCTGGAGGAGACTAGCAACCGAGCAGTACTTC. The whole variable domain, filled in from reference TRBV30 and TRBJ2-7, reads SQTIHQWPATLVQPVGSPLSLECTVEGTSNPNLYWYRQAAGRGLQLLFYSVGIGQISSEVPQNLSASRPQDRQFILSSKKLLLSDSGFYLCAWRRLATEQYFGPGTRLTVT.

This clonotype was picked up a small number of times. This chain connects TRBV3-1 to TRBJ1-5; maybe TRBD1 (6 bases). The CDR3 is 14 residues long. CDR1 LGHDT and CDR2 YNNKEL come from the germline V gene (reference sequence). V was cut by 1 base and J by 5 bases, with 9 bases left in between. The CDR3: CASSQGTVHQPQHF. DNA of the CDR3: TGTGCCAGCAGCCAAGGGACAGTTCATCAGCCCCAGCATTTT.

The genes are TRBV12-3 or TRBV12-4 and TRBJ1-5; D is unclear. Trimming took off 2 bases at V and 6 bases at J, with 11 bases between the two ends. This CDR3 contains 14 residues. The CDR3 sequence is CASSLRVEAQPQHF. The CDR3 nucleotides read TGTGCCAGCAGTTTAAGGGTGGAGGCTCAGCCCCAGCATTTT.

This clonotype came up a few times. This chain joins TRBV6-5 and TRBJ2-7; no firm D call. The V gene's germline CDR1 is MNHEY and CDR2 SVGAGI. The V gene lost 0 bases and the J gene lost 4 bases, with 10 bases spanning the gap. The CDR3 spans 14 residues. CDR3 bases: TGTGCCAGCAGTTACTCGGTTAAGGAATACGAGCAGTACTTC. Amino acid sequence: CASSYSVKEYEQYF.

This clonotype was counted only a few times. CDR3 bases: TGTGCCAGCAGTCCCGGACGGTACAACTATGGCTACACCTTC. Its protein product is CASSPGRYNYGYTF. The chain uses TRBV12-3 or TRBV12-4 and TRBJ1-2; D remains unclear. The length of the CDR3 is 14 residues. V shed 5 bases and J shed 2 bases, with 12 bases lying between them.